The sequence of this T cell receptor beta chain was determined in a study of blood T cell repertoires in COVID-19. Study summary: The samples span acute and convalescent COVID-19 from the United States, Italy and Spain. Sources were T cells, B-cell-depleted T cells, or PBMCs; the material itself was cDNA or gDNA.

The CDR3 covers 16 residues. V lost 3 bases and J lost 0, with 11 bases in between. Germline assignment: CDR1 ENHRY and CDR2 SYGVKD. In the source study's methods: It was from reference gene primer amplification that nucleated cell counts were estimated. Using immunoSEQ multiplex PCR, the repertoire was profiled, and TCRdb retains in-frame clones only, with some absent. Clone size and the V and J calls come from that table; the DNA yielded D and trimming. The data contain approximately 250,000 clones, 86% of them singletons. The TCR comes from a woman aged 60-70 years who had recovered from COVID-19. This chain links TRBV10-3 with TRBJ1-4; D ambiguous. The sample comprised peripheral blood. The CDR3 reads CAISDSSGPTNEKLFF. For the CDR3, the DNA is TGTGCCATCAGTGATTCCTCCGGTCCAACTAATGAAAAACTGTTTTTT.